The clone carrying this TCR beta chain has only a few counts. Its cognate antigen is unknown. TCR alpha and TCR beta cDNA libraries carrying sample barcodes and UMIs were produced by 5'RACE using constant-segment primers. Using its own MiXCR run on the 5' RACE reads, TCRdb lists one record per CDR3 protein. The sample includes about 140,000 distinct CDR3 sequences, around 15% of them seen just once. The ends were cut back, 3 bases at V and 6 bases at J, with 18 bases in the middle. The CDR3 is 15 residues long. CDR1 is MNHEY and CDR2 is SVGEGT in the germline V gene. The sample belongs to a study of T-cell memory formation after mild COVID-19. About the study: There were largely donor-specific TCR clusters. Whole-study findings and limits: Later expanders leaned CD4+, whereas day 15 to 85 contracting clones were balanced CD4/CD8. Memory cells collected pre-infection included some clones that later responded, suggesting cross-reactive memory joined.

V is TRBV6-2 or TRBV6-3 and J is TRBJ2-7; D remains unclear. This clonotype originated in an adult woman who had mild COVID-19 (a few samples of this study predate the infection). Cell type and time point are not known. The specimen sequenced was PBMCs or a T cell subset sorted from them (not recorded which). The CDR3 DNA sequence: TGTGCCAGCAGTTATATTGGGCTTGGTGAGGTCGAGCAGTACTTC. It specifies CASSYIGLGEVEQYF.